Shown below are 6 T cell receptor beta chains from a single sample sequenced in a study of graft-versus-host responses after intestinal transplantation. Sequencing was performed with immunoSEQ multiplex PCR; in TCRdb, only in-frame clones are kept and a portion is missing. The sample records some 8,200 clones, 95% to 98% being singletons. Sample: PBMCs, taken 23 days after intestinal transplant. Receptors were obtained from a human patient who received an intestinal transplant, so some T cells may come from the graft donor.

The rearrangement uses TRBV9 and TRBJ2-3; no reliable D call. CDR1 SGDLS and CDR2 YYNGEE come from the germline V gene. Trimming shortened V by 0 bases and J by 0 bases, and 11 bases separated the two germline ends. The CDR3 length is 16 residues. CDR3 sequence: CASSVVSYISTDTQYF. The DNA for the CDR3 is TGTGCCAGCAGCGTAGTAAGCTATATTAGCACAGATACGCAGTATTTT. The full variable domain, rest sourced from reference TRBV9 and TRBJ2-3, is DSGVTQTPKHLITATGQRVTLRCSPRSGDLSVYWYQQSLDQGLQFLIQYYNGEERAKGNILERFSAQQFPDLHSELNLSSLELGDSALYFCASSVVSYISTDTQYFGPGTRLTVL.

The J gene is TRBJ1-2, the V gene TRBV6-6; no clear D. V lost 5 bases and J 10 bases, leaving 2 bases between the germline ends. The CDR3 runs to 8 residues. In germline, CDR1 is MNHNY, CDR2 SVGAGI (reference sequence). In DNA form, the CDR3 reads TGTGCCAGCAGTCCCTACACCTTC. Amino acids: CASSPYTF.

The J gene is TRBJ2-3, the V gene TRBV7-9; tentative D call: TRBD1 (5 bases). This CDR3 has 12 amino acids. V lost 6 bases, J lost 6 bases, and 10 bases lay in between. Germline V gene data show CDR1 as SEHNR and CDR2 as FQNEAQ (reference sequence). CDR3 in amino acids: CASSQGSDTQYF. CDR3 in DNA: TGTGCCAGCAGTCAGGGATCTGATACGCAGTATTTT.

The chain links TRBV10-3 to TRBJ1-4; D is possibly TRBD1 (5 bases). Deletions cut 9 bases from V and 4 bases from J, with 15 bases between. The CDR3 totals 14 residues. Germline CDR1 is ENHRY and CDR2 is SYGVKD. The CDR3 DNA sequence: TGTGCCATTTCCCTGGGACTGCTTAATGAAAAACTGTTTTTT. This codes for CAISLGLLNEKLFF.

This clone appeared once. J is TRBJ2-1 and V is TRBV9; 13 nucleotides match TRBD2. The CDR3 loop spans 19 amino acids. Germline V CDR1 and CDR2: SGDLS, YYNGEE. Trimming took 3 bases from V and 0 from J; bases not matched to a gene: 9. The DNA for the CDR3 is TGTGCCAGCAGCGACGGACTAGCGGGGGCAATCAGCTCCTACAATGAGCAGTTCTTC. The encoded protein is CASSDGLAGAISSYNEQFF.

The chain uses TRBV18 and TRBJ2-2, with TRBD1 identical over 7 bases. This CDR3 has 12 amino acids. V trimming: 6 bases; J trimming: 6 bases; junction bases outside the gene matches: 1. Germline V CDR1 and CDR2: KGHSH, LQKENI. Here the CDR3 reads CASSQGAGELFF. The CDR3 bases are TGTGCCAGCTCGCAGGGGGCCGGGGAGCTGTTTTTT.